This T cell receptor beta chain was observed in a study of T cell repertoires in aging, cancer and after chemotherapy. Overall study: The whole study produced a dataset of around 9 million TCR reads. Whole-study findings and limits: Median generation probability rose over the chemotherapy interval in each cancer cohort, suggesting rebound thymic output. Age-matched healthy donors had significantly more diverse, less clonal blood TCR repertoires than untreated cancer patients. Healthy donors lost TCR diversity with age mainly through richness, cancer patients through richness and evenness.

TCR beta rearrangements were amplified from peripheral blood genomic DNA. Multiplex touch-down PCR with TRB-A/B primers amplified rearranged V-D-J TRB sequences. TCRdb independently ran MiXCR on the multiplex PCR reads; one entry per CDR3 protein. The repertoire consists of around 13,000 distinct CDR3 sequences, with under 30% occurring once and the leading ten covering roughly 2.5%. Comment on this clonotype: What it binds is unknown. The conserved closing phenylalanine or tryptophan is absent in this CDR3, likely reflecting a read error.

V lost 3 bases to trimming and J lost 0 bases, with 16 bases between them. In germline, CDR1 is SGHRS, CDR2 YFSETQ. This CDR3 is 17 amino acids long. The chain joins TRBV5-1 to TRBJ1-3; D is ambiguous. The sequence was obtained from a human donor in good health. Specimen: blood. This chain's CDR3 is CASSSGPGSSSGNTIYS. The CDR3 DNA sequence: TGCGCCAGCAGCTCTGGGCCGGGGTCGAGCTCTGGAAACACCATATATTCT.